A single sample gave rise to the 10 T cell receptor beta chains below, sequenced in a study of tumor-infiltrating lymphocytes in primary liver carcinoma. Making TCR beta cDNA involved approximately 0.5 ug total RNA and a constant-region primer. Each TCR beta library was derived from three nested multiplex PCR rounds that employed slightly modified ARM-PCR. Running 10 cycles apiece, the first two PCR rounds relied on TRBV1-TRBV30 forward primers together with a C-beta reverse primer. TCRdb redid the calling of the multiplex PCR reads with MiXCR, one entry per CDR3 protein. The sample lists about 320,000 distinct CDR3 sequences, more than 55% occurring once. Blood RNA originated from unsorted whole blood, with germline DNA additionally extracted. Sequenced material: peripheral blood. The receptor source for this set is a man aged 40-50 years with primary liver carcinoma and hepatitis B virus infection.

Worth noting for this clonotype: Lacking the conserved final phenylalanine or tryptophan, this CDR3 likely reflects a read error. V and J are TRBV24-1 and TRBJ1-1; no clear D gene. With 9 bases removed from V and 3 bases from J, the gap between germline ends came to 7 bases. This CDR3 has 11 amino acids. Germline V lookup: CDR1 KGHDR, CDR2 SFDVKD. CDR3 loop: CATCSDTEAFS. DNA for the CDR3: TGTGCCACCTGCTCGGACACTGAAGCTTTCTCT.

The V and J genes are TRBV7-9 and TRBJ1-2, with 8 bases lining up with TRBD1. Germline assignment: CDR1 SEHNR and CDR2 FQNEAQ (reference sequence). The V segment lost 5 bases and the J segment 5 bases; nucleotides outside the gene matches: 4. The CDR3 extends over 13 amino acids. The CDR3 coding sequence is TGTGCCAGCAGCCAACAGGGGGTTTATGGCTACACCTTC. Amino acid sequence: CASSQQGVYGYTF.

Remarks on this clonotype: No conserved phenylalanine or tryptophan ends this CDR3, so it is likely a read error. It is unclear where the CDR3 begins or ends on the DNA, so no DNA is shown, and the CDR3 is as TCRdb lists it. The gene calls are TRBV6-2 or TRBV6-3 and TRBJ2-5; no check of the table's D call, TRBD2, against the DNA was made. Per the germline V gene, CDR1 is MNHEY and CDR2 is SVGEGT. The CDR3 has 14 residues if both end residues are counted. The CDR3 sequence: CASSLSGSQETHYL.

This clonotype was recorded a few times. No conserved phenylalanine or tryptophan is present at the end of the CDR3, so a read error is the likely explanation. The chain joins TRBV29-1 to TRBJ2-5; 10 positions match TRBD2. The junction had 3 bases not matched to a gene; V was cut back by 7 bases and J by 4 bases. This CDR3 has 12 residues. CDR1 and CDR2 from the germline V gene are SQVTM and ANQGSEA. CDR3 in DNA: TGCAGCGCCCTAGCGGGAGTAGAGACCCAGTACCTC. It encodes CSALAGVETQYL.

This clonotype was observed many times. This chain uses TRBV4-2 with TRBJ1-6; TRBD1 might be the D (6 bases). This CDR3 contains 17 residues. Germline CDR1 and CDR2: LGHNA and YNFKEQ. V lost 0 bases and J 0 bases, leaving 9 bases between the germline ends. This chain's CDR3 is CASSQEGGHSYNSPLHF. CDR3 coding DNA: TGTGCCAGCAGCCAAGAGGGGGGACACTCCTATAATTCACCCCTCCACTTT.

As to this clonotype: This CDR3 fails to terminate in the conserved phenylalanine or tryptophan, so it likely reflects a read error. The DNA is omitted, as the CDR3 cannot be located on it reliably, and the CDR3 follows TCRdb's listing. The chain couples TRBV6-1 to TRBJ2-1; TRBD2, as called in the table, went unchecked against the DNA. Ends included, the CDR3 has 14 residues. Germline values: CDR1 MNHNS, CDR2 SASEGT. CDR3 sequence: CASMASGDLGEQIL.

The rearrangement joins TRBV10-3 to TRBJ2-7, with D hard to call. This CDR3 is 12 amino acids long. Germline values: CDR1 ENHRY, CDR2 SYGVKD. The V gene lost 8 bases and the J gene lost 5 bases, with 13 bases spanning the gap. CDR3 in amino acids: CAIDYGRDEQYF. The CDR3 DNA is TGTGCCATCGATTACGGGCGAGACGAGCAGTACTTC.

This clonotype appeared many times. This chain joins TRBV6-2 or TRBV6-3 and TRBJ2-7; D call uncertain. Trimming stripped 2 bases from V and 0 bases from J, with 8 bases between. This CDR3 comprises 14 residues. Germline V CDR1 and CDR2: MNHEY, SVGEGT. The CDR3 sequence is CASSYGDTSYEQYF. DNA for the CDR3: TGTGCCAGCAGTTACGGAGACACCTCCTACGAGCAGTACTTC.

This clonotype was observed once. With a much larger clone just one base away, this may be a read error. The J gene is TRBJ1-1, the V gene TRBV6-1, with D perhaps TRBD1 (5 bases). The CDR3 extends over 14 amino acids. V was cut by 5 bases and J by 4 bases, with 14 bases left in between. Germline loops: CDR1 MNHNS, CDR2 SASEGT. CDR3 residues: CASSREGRGTEAFF. The CDR3, as DNA: TGTGCCAGCAGTAGGGAGGGGAGGGGCACTGAAGCTTTCTTT.

This clonotype was detected ten times or more. The rearrangement links TRBV6-5 to TRBJ1-4; 8 bases match TRBD1. The CDR3 is 14 amino acids. CDR1 MNHEY and CDR2 SVGAGI come from the germline V gene. Losses at the gene ends were 6 bases for V and 3 bases for J; bases not matched to a gene: 3. The CDR3 reads CASRSTGANEKLFF. The DNA of the CDR3 is TGTGCCAGCAGGTCGACAGGGGCTAATGAAAAACTGTTTTTT.